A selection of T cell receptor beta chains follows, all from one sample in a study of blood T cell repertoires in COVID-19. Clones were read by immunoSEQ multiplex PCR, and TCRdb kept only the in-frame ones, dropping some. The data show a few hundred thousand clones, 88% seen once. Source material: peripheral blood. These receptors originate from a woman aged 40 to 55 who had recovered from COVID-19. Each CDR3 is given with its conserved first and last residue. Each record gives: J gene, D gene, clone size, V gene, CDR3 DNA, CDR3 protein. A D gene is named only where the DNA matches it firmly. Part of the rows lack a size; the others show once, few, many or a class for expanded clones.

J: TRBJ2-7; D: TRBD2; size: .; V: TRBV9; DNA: TGTGCCAGCAGCGAGGGGGCGACTAGCGGGAGGAGCTACGAGCAGTACTTC; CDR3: CASSEGATSGRSYEQYF
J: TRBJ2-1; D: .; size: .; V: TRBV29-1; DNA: TGCAGCGTTGAAGCCCGCCAGGGGGGGTTCTTC; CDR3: CSVEARQGGFF
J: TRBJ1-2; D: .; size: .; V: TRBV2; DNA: TGTGCCAGCAGTGAAGCGCTTCGGGGGTTCGGTGGCTACACCTTC; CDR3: CASSEALRGFGGYTF
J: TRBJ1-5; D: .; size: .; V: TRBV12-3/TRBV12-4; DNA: TGTGCCAGCAGTTTTGCCACATATCAGCCCCAGCATTTT; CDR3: CASSFATYQPQHF
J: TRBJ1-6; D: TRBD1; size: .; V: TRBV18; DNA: TGTGCCAGCTCACCAAGCGTGGGACAGAATTCACCCCTCCACTTT; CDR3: CASSPSVGQNSPLHF
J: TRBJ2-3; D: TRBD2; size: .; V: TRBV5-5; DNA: TGTGCCAGCAGCTTGGACGCGGGAGTCGCAGATACGCAGTATTTT; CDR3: CASSLDAGVADTQYF
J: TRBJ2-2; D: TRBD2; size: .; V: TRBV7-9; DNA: TGTGCCAGCAGCCCCAGCCGACTAGCGGGGGTGGAGCTGTTTTTT; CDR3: CASSPSRLAGVELFF
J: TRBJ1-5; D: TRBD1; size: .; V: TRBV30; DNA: TGTGCCTGGACCGGACAGGGCGGTCAGCCCCAGCATTTT; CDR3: CAWTGQGGQPQHF
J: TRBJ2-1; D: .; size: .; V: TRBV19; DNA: TGTGCCAGTAGTATAAGTAGGGGCACTGAGCAGTTCTTC; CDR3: CASSISRGTEQFF
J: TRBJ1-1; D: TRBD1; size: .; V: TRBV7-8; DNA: TGTGCCAGCAGCGCCCTGACAGGGTTGAACACTGAAGCTTTCTTT; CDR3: CASSALTGLNTEAFF
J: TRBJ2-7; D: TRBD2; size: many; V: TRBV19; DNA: TGTGCCAGTAGTCCTCTAGCGGAGAGTACGAAGCAGTACTTC; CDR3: CASSPLAESTKQYF
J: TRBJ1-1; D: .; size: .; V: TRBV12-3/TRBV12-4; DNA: TGTGCCAGCAGGGGACACAACACTGAAGCTTTCTTT; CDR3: CASRGHNTEAFF
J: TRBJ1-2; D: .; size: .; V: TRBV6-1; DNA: TGTGCCAGCAGTGAGGGTTGGGCCACCTATGGCTACACCTTC; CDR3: CASSEGWATYGYTF
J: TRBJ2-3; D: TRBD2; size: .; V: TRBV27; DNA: TGTGCCAGCGGCCAGATAAAACTAGCGGGAGGGCCAGATACGCAGTATTTT; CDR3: CASGQIKLAGGPDTQYF
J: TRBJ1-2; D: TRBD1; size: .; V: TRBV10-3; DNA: TGTGCCATCAGTCCAAACTCTCGGACAGGGGATGGCTACACCTTC; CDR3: CAISPNSRTGDGYTF
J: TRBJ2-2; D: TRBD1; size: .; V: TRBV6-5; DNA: TGTGCCAGCAGTCCTCGGGCAGGGGGATCCGGGGAGCTGTTTTTT; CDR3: CASSPRAGGSGELFF
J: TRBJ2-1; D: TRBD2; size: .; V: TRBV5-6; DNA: TGTGCCAGCACCCCGAGGGCTAGCGGGAGGGCCTTGTTCTTC; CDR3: CASTPRASGRALFF
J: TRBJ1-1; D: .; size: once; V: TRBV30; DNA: TGTGCCTGGAGTGTGGCAGTGAACACTGAAGCTTTCTTT; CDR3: CAWSVAVNTEAFF
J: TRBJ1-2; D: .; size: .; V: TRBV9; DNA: TGTGCCAGCAGCGTAGTGGCCCGGGGGGACTATGGCTACACCTTC; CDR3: CASSVVARGDYGYTF
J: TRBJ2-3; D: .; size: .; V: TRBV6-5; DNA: TGTGCCAGCAGTTACTCTCCTAGCGGCACAGATACGCAGTATTTT; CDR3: CASSYSPSGTDTQYF
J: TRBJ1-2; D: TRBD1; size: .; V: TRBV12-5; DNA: TGTGCTAGTGGTTTGGTAGGGACAGGAAGCTATGGCTACACCTTC; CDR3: CASGLVGTGSYGYTF
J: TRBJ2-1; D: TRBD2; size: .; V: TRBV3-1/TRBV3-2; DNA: TGTGCCAGCAGCGCGCCGACTAGCGGGAGGTGGAATGAGCAGTTCTTC; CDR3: CASSAPTSGRWNEQFF
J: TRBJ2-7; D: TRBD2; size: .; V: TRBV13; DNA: TGTGCCAGCGCGGGGGGCCCTACCTACGAGCAGTACTTC; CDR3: CASAGGPTYEQYF
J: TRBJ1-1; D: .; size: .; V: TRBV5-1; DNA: TGCGCCAGCAGCCCGGGAGGAGGGGTGGGCACTGAAGCTTTCTTT; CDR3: CASSPGGGVGTEAFF
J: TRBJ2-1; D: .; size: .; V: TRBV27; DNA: TGTGCCAGCTCCCTGGGGGCCAACCTGGGGTATGAGCAGTTCTTC; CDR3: CASSLGANLGYEQFF
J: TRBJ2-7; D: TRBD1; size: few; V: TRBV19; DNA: TGTGCCAGTAGAGATCAGGGGGCCACCTACGAGCAGTACTTC; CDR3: CASRDQGATYEQYF
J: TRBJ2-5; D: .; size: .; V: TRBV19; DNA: TGTGCCAGTAGTATAGATCTAGACCAAGAGACCCAGTACTTC; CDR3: CASSIDLDQETQYF
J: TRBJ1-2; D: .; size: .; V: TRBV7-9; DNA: TGTGCCAGCAGGCCCCAGGCCTATGGCTACACCTTC; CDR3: CASRPQAYGYTF
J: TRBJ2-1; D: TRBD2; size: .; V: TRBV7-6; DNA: TGTGCCAGCAGCCAGACGGGGACTAGCGGGACTGGTGAGCAGTTCTTC; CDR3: CASSQTGTSGTGEQFF
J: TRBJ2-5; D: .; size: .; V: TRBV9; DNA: TGTGCCAGCAGCCCCTTTCGGTCTAGTCACCAAGAGACCCAGTACTTC; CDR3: CASSPFRSSHQETQYF
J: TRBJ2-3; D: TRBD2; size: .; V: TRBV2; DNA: TGTGCCACCCGGGGAGGGAGGGCTGGCACAGATACGCAGTATTTT; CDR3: CATRGGRAGTDTQYF
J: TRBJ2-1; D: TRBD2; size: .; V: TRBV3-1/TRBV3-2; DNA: TGTGCCAGCAGCCAAGGCGGGCTAGCGGGAGGCTCCTACAATGAGCAGTTCTTC; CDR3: CASSQGGLAGGSYNEQFF